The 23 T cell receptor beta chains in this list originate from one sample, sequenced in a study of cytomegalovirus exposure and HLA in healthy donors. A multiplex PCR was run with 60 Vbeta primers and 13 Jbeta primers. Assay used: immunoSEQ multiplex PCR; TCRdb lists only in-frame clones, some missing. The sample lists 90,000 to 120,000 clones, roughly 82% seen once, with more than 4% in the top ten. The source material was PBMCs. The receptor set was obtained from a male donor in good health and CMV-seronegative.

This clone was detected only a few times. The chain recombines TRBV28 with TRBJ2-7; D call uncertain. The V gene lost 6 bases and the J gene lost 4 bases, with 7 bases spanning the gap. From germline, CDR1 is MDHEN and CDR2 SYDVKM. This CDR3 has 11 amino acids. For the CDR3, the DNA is TGTGCCAGCAGCCCAGATTACGAGCAGTACTTC. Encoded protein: CASSPDYEQYF.

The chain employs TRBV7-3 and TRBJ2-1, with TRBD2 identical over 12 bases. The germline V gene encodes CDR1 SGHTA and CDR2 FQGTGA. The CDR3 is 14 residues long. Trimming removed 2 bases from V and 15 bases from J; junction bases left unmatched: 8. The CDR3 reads CASSLQASGRVRFF. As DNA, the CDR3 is TGTGCCAGCAGCTTACAGGCTAGCGGGAGGGTACGGTTCTTC.

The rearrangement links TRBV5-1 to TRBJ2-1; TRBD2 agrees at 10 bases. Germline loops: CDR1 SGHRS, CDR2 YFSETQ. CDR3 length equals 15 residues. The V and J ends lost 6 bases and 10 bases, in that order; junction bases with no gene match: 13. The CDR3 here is CASTPGAAGGGEQFF. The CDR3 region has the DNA TGCGCCAGCACCCCGGGGGCAGCGGGAGGGGGGGAGCAGTTCTTC.

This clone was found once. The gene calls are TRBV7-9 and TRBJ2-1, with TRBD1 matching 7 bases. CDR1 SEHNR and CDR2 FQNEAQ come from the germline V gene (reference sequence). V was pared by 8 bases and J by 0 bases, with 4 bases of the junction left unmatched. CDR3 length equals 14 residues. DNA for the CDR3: TGTGCCAGCTGCAGGGGGAACTCCTACAATGAGCAGTTCTTC. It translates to CASCRGNSYNEQFF.

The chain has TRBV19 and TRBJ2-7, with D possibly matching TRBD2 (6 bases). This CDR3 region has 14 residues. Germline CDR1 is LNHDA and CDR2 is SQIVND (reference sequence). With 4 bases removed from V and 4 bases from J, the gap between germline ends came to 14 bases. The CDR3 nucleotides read TGTGCCAGTAGTACCCACATCGGGACTTACGAGCAGTACTTC. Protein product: CASSTHIGTYEQYF. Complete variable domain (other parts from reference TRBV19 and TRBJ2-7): DGGITQSPKYLFRKEGQNVTLSCEQNLNHDAMYWYRQDPGQGLRLIYYSQIVNDFQKGDIAEGYSVSREKKESFPLTVTSAQKNPTAFYLCASSTHIGTYEQYFGPGTRLTVT.

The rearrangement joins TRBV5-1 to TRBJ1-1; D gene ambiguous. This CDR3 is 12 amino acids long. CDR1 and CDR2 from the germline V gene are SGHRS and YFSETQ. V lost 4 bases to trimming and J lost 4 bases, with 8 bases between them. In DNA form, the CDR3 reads TGCGCCAGCAGCGTATCTAGCACTGAAGCTTTCTTT. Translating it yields CASSVSSTEAFF.

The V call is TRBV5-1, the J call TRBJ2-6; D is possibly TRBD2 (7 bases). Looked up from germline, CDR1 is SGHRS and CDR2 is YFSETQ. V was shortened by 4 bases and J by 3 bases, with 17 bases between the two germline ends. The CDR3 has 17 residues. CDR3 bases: TGCGCCAGCAGCCCCCCGGTCGGGGGGCGTGGGGCCAACGTCCTGACTTTC. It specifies CASSPPVGGRGANVLTF.

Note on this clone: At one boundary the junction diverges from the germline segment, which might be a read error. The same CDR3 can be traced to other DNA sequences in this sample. CDR3: CATSRASTGNYEQYF. DNA of the CDR3: TGTGCCACTAGCAGAGCCAGTACGGGGAACTACGAGCAGTACTTC. The chain combines TRBV15 with TRBJ2-7; maybe TRBD2 (5 bases). The CDR3 totals 15 residues. The germline V gene has CDR1 LNHNV and CDR2 YYDKDF (reference sequence).

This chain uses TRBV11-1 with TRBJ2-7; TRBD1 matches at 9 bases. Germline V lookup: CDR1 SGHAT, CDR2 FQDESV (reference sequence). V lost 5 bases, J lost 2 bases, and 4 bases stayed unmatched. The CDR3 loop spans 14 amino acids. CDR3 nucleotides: TGTGCCAGCAGCCTCCGGGACAGGGCCTACGAGCAGTACTTC. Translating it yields CASSLRDRAYEQYF.

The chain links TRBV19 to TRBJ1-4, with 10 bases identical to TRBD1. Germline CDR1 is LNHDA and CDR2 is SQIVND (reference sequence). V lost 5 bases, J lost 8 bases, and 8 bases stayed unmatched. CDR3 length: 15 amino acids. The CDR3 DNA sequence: TGTGCCAGTAGTTCCAGGACAGGGGGAGGAGAAAAACTGTTTTTT. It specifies CASSSRTGGGEKLFF.

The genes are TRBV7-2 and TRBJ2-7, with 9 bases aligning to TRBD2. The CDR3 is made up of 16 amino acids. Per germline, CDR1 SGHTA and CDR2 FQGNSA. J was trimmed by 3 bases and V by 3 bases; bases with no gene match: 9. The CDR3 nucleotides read TGTGCCAGCAGCTTCCGGGCGCTAGCGGGGATCTACGAGCAGTACTTC. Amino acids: CASSFRALAGIYEQYF.

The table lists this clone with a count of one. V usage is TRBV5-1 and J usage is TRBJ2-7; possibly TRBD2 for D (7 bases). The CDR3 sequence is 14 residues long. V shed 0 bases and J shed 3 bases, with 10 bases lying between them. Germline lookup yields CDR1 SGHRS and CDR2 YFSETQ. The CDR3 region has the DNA TGCGCCAGCAGCTTGGGCGGGGGCGTCTACGAGCAGTACTTC. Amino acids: CASSLGGGVYEQYF. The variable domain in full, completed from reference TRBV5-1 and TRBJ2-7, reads KAGVTQTPRYLIKTRGQQVTLSCSPISGHRSVSWYQQTPGQGLQFLFEYFSETQRNKGNFPGRFSGRQFSNSRSEMNVSTLELGDSALYLCASSLGGGVYEQYFGPGTRLTVT.

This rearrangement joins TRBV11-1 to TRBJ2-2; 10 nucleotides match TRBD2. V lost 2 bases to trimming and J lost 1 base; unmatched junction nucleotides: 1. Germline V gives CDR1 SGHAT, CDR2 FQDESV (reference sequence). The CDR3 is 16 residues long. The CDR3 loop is CASSLLAGENTGELFF. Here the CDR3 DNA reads TGTGCCAGCAGCTTACTAGCGGGAGAGAACACCGGGGAGCTGTTTTTT. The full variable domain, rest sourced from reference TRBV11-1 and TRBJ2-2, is EAEVAQSPRYKITEKSQAVAFWCDPISGHATLYWYRQILGQGPELLVQFQDESVVDDSQLPKDRFSAERLKGVDSTLKIQPAELGDSAMYLCASSLLAGENTGELFFGEGSRLTVL.

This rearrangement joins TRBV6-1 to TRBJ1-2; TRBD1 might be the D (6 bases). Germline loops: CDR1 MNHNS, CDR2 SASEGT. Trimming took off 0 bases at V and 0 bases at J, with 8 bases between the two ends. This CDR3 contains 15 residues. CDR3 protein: CASSEAYRANYGYTF. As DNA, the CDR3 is TGTGCCAGCAGTGAAGCTTACAGGGCTAACTATGGCTACACCTTC.

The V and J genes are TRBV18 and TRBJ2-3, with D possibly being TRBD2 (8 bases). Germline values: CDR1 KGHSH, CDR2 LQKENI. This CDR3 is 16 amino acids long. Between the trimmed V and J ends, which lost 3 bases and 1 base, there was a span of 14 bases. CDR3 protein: CASSPRGGTGTDTQYF. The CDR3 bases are TGTGCCAGCTCACCCCGGGGGGGGACAGGCACAGATACGCAGTATTTT.

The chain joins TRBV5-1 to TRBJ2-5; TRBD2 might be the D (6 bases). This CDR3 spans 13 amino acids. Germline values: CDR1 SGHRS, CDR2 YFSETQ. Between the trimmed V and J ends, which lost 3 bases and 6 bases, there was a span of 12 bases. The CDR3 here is CASSWEDSKTQYF. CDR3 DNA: TGCGCCAGCAGCTGGGAGGATTCGAAGACCCAGTACTTC.

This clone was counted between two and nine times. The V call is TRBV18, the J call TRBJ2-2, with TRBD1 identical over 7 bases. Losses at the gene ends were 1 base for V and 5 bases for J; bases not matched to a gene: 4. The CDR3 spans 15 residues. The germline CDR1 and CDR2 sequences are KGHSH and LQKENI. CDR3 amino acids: CASSPQGAGTGELFF. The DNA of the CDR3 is TGTGCCAGCTCACCACAGGGGGCCGGAACCGGGGAGCTGTTTTTT.

The CDR3 sequence: CASSYRGQGTEAFF. The CDR3 nucleotides are TGTGCCAGCAGCTACAGGGGGCAGGGCACTGAAGCTTTCTTT. This chain links TRBV6-5 with TRBJ1-1; 9 positions match TRBD1. The junction had 6 bases not matched to a gene; V was cut back by 6 bases and J by 4 bases. This CDR3 is built from 14 residues. Germline values: CDR1 MNHEY, CDR2 SVGAGI.

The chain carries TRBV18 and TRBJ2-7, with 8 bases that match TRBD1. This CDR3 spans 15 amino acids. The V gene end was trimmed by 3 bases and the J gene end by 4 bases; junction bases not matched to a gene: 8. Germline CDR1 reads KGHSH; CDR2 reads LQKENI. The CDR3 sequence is CASSPNRGSNYEQYF. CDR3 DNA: TGTGCCAGCTCACCTAACAGGGGGTCCAATTACGAGCAGTACTTC.

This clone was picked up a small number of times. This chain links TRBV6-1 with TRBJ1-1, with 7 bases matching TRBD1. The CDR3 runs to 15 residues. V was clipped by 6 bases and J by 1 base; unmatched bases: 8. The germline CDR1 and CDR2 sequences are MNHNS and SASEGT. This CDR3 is CASRGQDETNTEAFF. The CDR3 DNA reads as TGTGCCAGCAGAGGACAGGACGAAACGAACACTGAAGCTTTCTTT.

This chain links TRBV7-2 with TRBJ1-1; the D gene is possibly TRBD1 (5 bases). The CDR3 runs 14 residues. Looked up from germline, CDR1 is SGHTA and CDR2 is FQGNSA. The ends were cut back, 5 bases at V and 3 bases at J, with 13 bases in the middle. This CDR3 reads CASSKDNFYTEAFF. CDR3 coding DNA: TGTGCCAGCAGCAAGGACAACTTCTACACTGAAGCTTTCTTT.

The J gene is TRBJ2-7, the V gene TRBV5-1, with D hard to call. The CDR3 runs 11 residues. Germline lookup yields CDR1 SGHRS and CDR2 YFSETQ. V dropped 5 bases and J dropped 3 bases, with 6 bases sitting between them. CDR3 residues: CASRLNYEQYF. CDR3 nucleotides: TGCGCCAGCAGATTAAACTACGAGCAGTACTTC.

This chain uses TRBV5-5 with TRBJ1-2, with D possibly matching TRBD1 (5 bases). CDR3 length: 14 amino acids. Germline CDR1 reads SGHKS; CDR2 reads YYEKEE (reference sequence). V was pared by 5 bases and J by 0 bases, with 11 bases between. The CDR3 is CASSLQVSNYGYTF. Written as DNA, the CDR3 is TGTGCCAGCAGTCTACAGGTCTCTAACTATGGCTACACCTTC.